This TCR beta chain derives from a study of OX40 agonist ivuxolimab in advanced cancers. Study-wide points: Researchers did not determine the expanded peripheral T cells' antigen specificity.

This CDR3 contains 16 residues. Germline CDR1 and CDR2: SGHAT and FQNNGV. Trimming cost V 1 base and J 7 bases, with 17 bases left between them. Note on this clone: No antigen is known for it.

Some clones are missing from TCRdb's copy, which holds only in-frame ones; the method was immunoSEQ multiplex PCR. Among about 58,000 clones listed, 70% to 90% were seen once. This material consisted of CD4+ or CD8+ T cells sorted from blood, taken in a trial of the OX40 agonist ivuxolimab. The chain links TRBV11-2 to TRBJ2-1; D not certain. This clonotype was sampled from an adult with an advanced solid tumor such as melanoma, head and neck, liver or kidney cancer. The CDR3 is CASSLAAGYRRNEQFF. Written as DNA, the CDR3 is TGTGCCAGCAGCTTAGCAGCCGGGTACCGACGGAATGAGCAGTTCTTC.